Listed below are T cell receptor beta chains from one sample, sequenced in a study of neurological immune-mediated disorders. Via MiXCR, TCRdb re-called the 5' RACE reads, giving one row per CDR3 protein. The table has approximately 100,000 distinct CDR3 sequences, about 3.8% seen once; the top ten hold under 6.5%. Sequenced: PBMCs. These receptors all stem from a woman aged 18-30 years with multiple sclerosis. Both conserved end residues are part of each CDR3. D genes are given only for firm matches. Only some rows state a clone size, as once, few, many or a class for expanded clones.

TGTGCCAGCAGTTTAAACATCTTCACAGATACGCAGTATTTT CASSLNIFTDTQYF many - TRBJ2-3 TRBV28
TGTGCCAGCAGCGTCCAAGCGGGGTCCTACAATGAGCAGTTCTTC CASSVQAGSYNEQFF many TRBD2 TRBJ2-1 TRBV9
TGCAGTGCTAGGGACCCAGTGGAGCAGCCCCAGCATTTT CSARDPVEQPQHF many - TRBJ1-5 TRBV20-1
TGTGCCAGCAGCAAAACTACTAGCGGAAGCACAGATACGCAGTATTTT CASSKTTSGSTDTQYF - - TRBJ2-3 TRBV21-1
TGTGCCAGCAGCCTAGGGAGCGGGAAGGTCTACGAGCAGTACTTC CASSLGSGKVYEQYF many TRBD2 TRBJ2-7 TRBV7-3
TGTGCCAGCAGCCAAGAAAGACAGGGCCAATGCGGGGAGACCCAGTACTTC CASSQERQGQCGETQYF many TRBD1 TRBJ2-5 TRBV3-1
TGTGCCAGCAGCCCGGGACCTAGCAATCAGCCCCAGCATTTT CASSPGPSNQPQHF many - TRBJ1-5 TRBV12-3/TRBV12-4
TGCAGTGCTAGTACTACCGGGACCCCGGGAGTCAACTATGGCTACACCTTC CSASTTGTPGVNYGYTF many - TRBJ1-2 TRBV20-1
TGTGCCAGCAGCGCCCACCAGGGTGGGGAGACCCAGTACTTC CASSAHQGGETQYF many - TRBJ2-5 TRBV7-2
TGCGCCAGCAGCCAAGGCCCCGGGACAGGGGACACCGGGGAGCTGTTTTTT CASSQGPGTGDTGELFF many TRBD1 TRBJ2-2 TRBV4-1
TGCAGTGCTAGACGACAGGGGGAGACTGAAGCTTTCTTT CSARRQGETEAFF many TRBD1 TRBJ1-1 TRBV20-1
TGTGCCAGCAGTGAGGGCCTAGCGGGGACCGGGGAGCTGTTTTTT CASSEGLAGTGELFF few TRBD2 TRBJ2-2 TRBV6-1
TGCAGTGCTAGGACTGGTCGGTCGGGCACTGAAGCTTTCTTT CSARTGRSGTEAFF few - TRBJ1-1 TRBV20-1
TGCGCCAGCAGCTGGGACAGGGTACGCGAGCAGTACTTC CASSWDRVREQYF many TRBD1 TRBJ2-7 TRBV5-1
TGTGCCAGCAGTTCTTTAGAGGCGGATGCCAAAAACATTCAGTACTTC CASSSLEADAKNIQYF many - TRBJ2-4 TRBV7-9
TGCGCCAGCAGCTTGGACCCGGGGGCCCGCACAGATACGCAGTATTTT CASSLDPGARTDTQYF many - TRBJ2-3 TRBV5-1
TGTGCCAGCAGTTATCTCATGACAGGGGACGAGCAGTACTTC CASSYLMTGDEQYF - TRBD1 TRBJ2-7 TRBV6-6
TGTGCCAGCAGTGGGGGGGCCAGAAACACCATATATTTT CASSGGARNTIYF many - TRBJ1-3 TRBV2
TGTGCCAGTAGCCCGACGGGCGGGGGTGAAGCTTTCTTT CASSPTGGGEAFF many - TRBJ1-1 TRBV19
TGTGCCAGCAGAAGCCCCAGGGAGGCAGATACGCAGTATTTT CASRSPREADTQYF many - TRBJ2-3 TRBV6-2/TRBV6-3
TGTGCCAGCAGCGTAGGTTCTAGCGGGGGGCCATCAGAGACCCAGTACTTC CASSVGSSGGPSETQYF many TRBD2 TRBJ2-5 TRBV9
TGTGCCAGCAGCTTAGGGGATTATAGCAATCAGCCCCAGCATTTT CASSLGDYSNQPQHF many - TRBJ1-5 TRBV7-2
TGTGCCAGCAGTCCGATCGGCAGGTTCTATGGCTACACCTTC CASSPIGRFYGYTF many - TRBJ1-2 TRBV6-5
TGTGCCAGCAGCGGAACGACAGGGTTAGAAGCTTTCTTT CASSGTTGLEAFF many TRBD1 TRBJ1-1 TRBV9
TGTGCCAGCAGCTCGCCCAGGGGGTCGGTCACCGGGGAGCTGTTTTTT CASSSPRGSVTGELFF many TRBD1 TRBJ2-2 TRBV7-2
TGTGCCAGCAGTGGAGACAGGGTGGACGAGCAGTACTTC CASSGDRVDEQYF many TRBD1 TRBJ2-7 TRBV6-1
TGTGCCAGCAGCCCCAAGCGAACAGGGGGCTCGGAGGAGCAGTTCTTC CASSPKRTGGSEEQFF many TRBD1 TRBJ2-1 TRBV3-1
TGTGCCAGCAACTCCAGGGAAGAGACCCAGTACTTC CASNSREETQYF - - TRBJ2-5 TRBV7-6
TGCAGTGCTAGAGGGGCAGGGCGTAGGGGTGAAGCTTTCTTT CSARGAGRRGEAFF - - TRBJ1-1 TRBV20-1
TGTGCCAGCAGTTCGACAGAGACCTACGAGCAGTACTTC CASSSTETYEQYF many - TRBJ2-7 TRBV12-3/TRBV12-4
TGCGCCAGCAGCTTGGGGACAGGAAACTACGAGCAGTACTTC CASSLGTGNYEQYF many TRBD1 TRBJ2-7 TRBV5-1
TGTGCCAGCAGTGATATATCAGGGGGTAATCAGCCCCAGCATTTT CASSDISGGNQPQHF few TRBD1 TRBJ1-5 TRBV2
TGTGCCAGCAGTTTATCGATCGGCAGCATGAACACTGAAGCTTTCTTT CASSLSIGSMNTEAFF - - TRBJ1-1 TRBV27
TGTGCCAGCAGTGAGAGGGTTTCTGAAGCTTTCTTT CASSERVSEAFF many - TRBJ1-1 TRBV2
TGTGCCACCAGACAGGGGATTGAGGGATCACCCCTCCACTTT CATRQGIEGSPLHF many TRBD1 TRBJ1-6 TRBV10-3
TGTGCCAGCAGGGGTGGGGACATAATACTTAACACTGAAGCTTTCTTT CASRGGDIILNTEAFF many - TRBJ1-1 TRBV28
TGCAGTGCTAGTACCGGGACAGTCTACGAGCAGTACTTC CSASTGTVYEQYF many TRBD1 TRBJ2-7 TRBV20-1
TGCGCCAGCAGCCCCGGACAGGGGGCGAAAGGGGCCAACGTCCTGACTTTC CASSPGQGAKGANVLTF many TRBD1 TRBJ2-6 TRBV5-1
TGCAGTGCTAGAGGTAGTCCACTCTATGAGCAGTTCTTC CSARGSPLYEQFF many - TRBJ2-1 TRBV20-1
TGTGCCAGCAGCTTGGGGGGGTTCGACGAGCAGTACTTC CASSLGGFDEQYF many - TRBJ2-7 TRBV5-6
TGTGCCAGCAGTTCGGGTACGGGGAGGCAAGATAATTCACCCCTCCACTTT CASSSGTGRQDNSPLHF many - TRBJ1-6 TRBV28
TGCAGTGCTAGTTGGGGGGGCCAAGGAGATACGCAGTATTTT CSASWGGQGDTQYF - - TRBJ2-3 TRBV20-1
TGTGCCAGCAGTCGAGGGCAACCCATAGAGACCCAGTACTTC CASSRGQPIETQYF many - TRBJ2-5 TRBV28
TGCGCCAGCAGCCGGACTAGAGAAGGGAGCGGCTACACCTTC CASSRTREGSGYTF many - TRBJ1-2 TRBV4-3
TGTGCCAGCAGTCTGGGACAACAGAGTCTCCAAGAGACCCAGTACTTC CASSLGQQSLQETQYF many - TRBJ2-5 TRBV7-2
TGCGCCAGCAGCTTAACCCAGGGGGCAGACGGGGAGCTGTTTTTT CASSLTQGADGELFF many TRBD1 TRBJ2-2 TRBV5-1
TGTGCCAGCAGTTTCGGGTATTCTTCTGGAAACACCATATATTTT CASSFGYSSGNTIYF many - TRBJ1-3 TRBV12-3/TRBV12-4
TGTGCCAGCAGCTTATTTCCGAGATCCGGGGAGCTGTTTTTT CASSLFPRSGELFF - - TRBJ2-2 TRBV7-8
TGCAGTGCTAGAGAAGGACAGTTGAACACTGAAGCTTTCTTT CSAREGQLNTEAFF many - TRBJ1-1 TRBV20-1
TGTGCCAGCAGTTTAGTCGGGGGGATGGGGGCCTACGAGCAGTACTTC CASSLVGGMGAYEQYF many TRBD2 TRBJ2-7 TRBV12-3/TRBV12-4
TGTGCCAGCAGTCCACAGGGAAACACCATATATTTT CASSPQGNTIYF many - TRBJ1-3 TRBV7-8
TGCGCCAGCAGCCTACCCGGGACTAGCGGGAACAATGAGCAGTTCTTC CASSLPGTSGNNEQFF many TRBD2 TRBJ2-1 TRBV5-1
TGTGCCAGCAGCCCCGGTCCCGAACGGTACAATGAGCAGTTCTTC CASSPGPERYNEQFF many - TRBJ2-1 TRBV12-3/TRBV12-4
TGCGCCAGCAGCCCTGGACAGGGCCTCTTGACTATCGATGAGCAGTTCTTC CASSPGQGLLTIDEQFF many TRBD1 TRBJ2-1 TRBV5-1
TGCAGTGCTAGAGTTTTTGAGGGGGTTGGTGAAAAACTGTTTTTT CSARVFEGVGEKLFF many - TRBJ1-4 TRBV20-1
TGTGCCAGCAGCGCAGGGACCGCCCAGGAGGATGAGCAGTTCTTC CASSAGTAQEDEQFF many - TRBJ2-1 TRBV6-5
TGCGCCAGCAGCTTGTTCGGGGGCGGGGATGAAAAACTGTTTTTT CASSLFGGGDEKLFF many - TRBJ1-4 TRBV5-1
TGTGCCAGCAGCCCCACAGGTTTCTCTGGCTACACCTTC CASSPTGFSGYTF many - TRBJ1-2 TRBV7-9